These 18 T cell receptor beta chains were sequenced from one sample in a study of CD8+CD57+ T cells in acquired aplastic anemia. Genomic DNA was employed as the template in profiling TCR beta VDJ and CDR3. TCRdb re-called the reads through MiXCR, storing one row per CDR3 protein. In the table there are over 150,000 distinct CDR3 sequences, roughly 48% of which are singletons. The authors sequenced patients whose flow cytometry had shown CD8+CD57+ cell expansion. The sequenced sample consisted of sorted CD4+, CD8+, or CD8+CD57+ T cells (not recorded which) from PBMCs. These receptors were collected from a human donor with aplastic anemia.

The rearrangement joins TRBV19 to TRBJ1-1; D is unresolved. Germline V lookup: CDR1 LNHDA, CDR2 SQIVND (reference sequence). The CDR3 is 13 residues long. The germline V and J ends were trimmed by 2 bases and 0 bases, with 4 bases remaining between them. CDR3 residues: CASSIKVNTEAFF. DNA for the CDR3: TGTGCCAGTAGTATAAAAGTGAACACTGAAGCTTTCTTT. The full variable domain, in which reference TRBV19 and TRBJ1-1 provide the parts outside the CDR3, is DGGITQSPKYLFRKEGQNVTLSCEQNLNHDAMYWYRQDPGQGLRLIYYSQIVNDFQKGDIAEGYSVSREKKESFPLTVTSAQKNPTAFYLCASSIKVNTEAFFGQGTRLTVV.

The chain couples TRBV10-3 to TRBJ1-2; 8 bases are a match to TRBD1. The CDR3 extends over 11 amino acids. Germline CDR1 ENHRY, CDR2 SYGVKD. V was pared by 11 bases and J by 6 bases, with 5 bases of the junction left unmatched. The CDR3 loop reads CAASGGDGYTF. In DNA, the CDR3 is TGTGCCGCCTCAGGGGGCGATGGCTACACCTTC.

V gene TRBV3-1 combines with J gene TRBJ1-1, with D unclear. The germline gives CDR1 LGHDT, CDR2 YNNKEL (reference sequence). This CDR3 has 14 residues. The V end lost 3 bases, the J end lost 4 bases, and 12 bases lay between the germline ends. The CDR3 DNA reads as TGTGCCAGCAGCCAGATGGATAGGACCACTGAAGCTTTCTTT. Amino acid sequence: CASSQMDRTTEAFF.

The CDR3 region is CASSLGRDRRTDTQYF. The CDR3 nucleotides read TGTGCCAGCAGCCTAGGCAGGGACAGGCGAACAGATACGCAGTATTTT. The V and J genes are TRBV7-3 and TRBJ2-3; 8 bases match TRBD1. The CDR3 is 16 amino acids. Unmatched junction bases numbered 10, after V lost 5 bases and J lost 3 bases. Germline CDR1 SGHTA, CDR2 FQGTGA.

The table lists this clonotype with a count of one. This chain uses TRBV7-9 with TRBJ2-7; possible D gene TRBD1, 5 bases. V shed 6 bases and J shed 7 bases, with 13 bases lying between them. The CDR3 contains 12 residues. Germline V gene sequence: CDR1 SEHNR, CDR2 FQNEAQ (reference sequence). The CDR3 nucleotides read TGTGCCAGCAGTTCGGACATACAGGAGCAGTACTTC. Translated: CASSSDIQEQYF. Supplemented by reference TRBV7-9 and TRBJ2-7, the full variable domain reads DTGVSQNPRHKITKRGQNVTFRCDPISEHNRLYWYRQTLGQGPEFLTYFQNEAQLEKSRLLSDRFSAERPKGSFSTLEIQRTEQGDSAMYLCASSSDIQEQYFGPGTRLTVT.

V and J are TRBV18 and TRBJ2-1; a possible D gene is TRBD2 (6 bases). Germline CDR1 and CDR2: KGHSH and LQKENI. The CDR3 runs to 16 residues. The V gene lost 8 bases and the J gene lost 8 bases, with 25 bases spanning the gap. The CDR3 DNA follows: TGTGCCAGCCAAGAGGTAGCCGGGAGCCAAAGGGATGAGCAGTTCTTC. It specifies CASQEVAGSQRDEQFF.

This clonotype was detected ten times or more. This chain links TRBV6-1 with TRBJ1-3; D is unresolved. V was pared by 6 bases and J by 3 bases, with 9 bases between. The CDR3 loop spans 13 amino acids. Germline V gives CDR1 MNHNS, CDR2 SASEGT. The CDR3 nucleotides are TGTGCCAGCAGAGTGGGCAATGGAAACACCATATATTTT. Translating gives CASRVGNGNTIYF.

This chain connects TRBV7-2 to TRBJ2-3, with D perhaps TRBD1 or TRBD2 (5 bases each). Germline V gene data show CDR1 as SGHTA and CDR2 as FQGNSA. Trimming stripped 5 bases from V and 10 bases from J, with 10 bases between. This CDR3 region has 11 residues. CDR3 sequence reads: CASSPGGAQYF. In DNA, the CDR3 is TGTGCCAGCAGCCCTGGGGGTGCGCAGTATTTT. The full variable domain, rest sourced from reference TRBV7-2 and TRBJ2-3, is GAGVSQSPSNKVTEKGKDVELRCDPISGHTALYWYRQSLGQGLEFLIYFQGNSAPDKSGLPSDRFSAERTGGSVSTLTIQRTQQEDSAVYLCASSPGGAQYFGPGTRLTVL.

This clonotype was picked up many times. This rearrangement joins TRBV3-1 to TRBJ2-1; D possibly uses TRBD1 or TRBD2 (5 bases each). The germline gives CDR1 LGHDT, CDR2 YNNKEL (reference sequence). The CDR3 has 16 residues. The V gene lost 4 bases and the J gene lost 0 bases, with 13 bases spanning the gap. Written as DNA, the CDR3 is TGTGCCAGCAGCCCGGGGTGGGGGAGCTCCTACAATGAGCAGTTCTTC. Translated: CASSPGWGSSYNEQFF.

The rearrangement uses TRBV7-2 and TRBJ2-3; no clear D gene. This CDR3 is built from 16 residues. Germline CDR1 is SGHTA and CDR2 is FQGNSA. The ends were cut back, 2 bases at V and 1 base at J, with 13 bases in the middle. The CDR3 bases are TGTGCCAGCAGCTTACCGACCCCCTGGGGCACAGATACGCAGTATTTT. Amino acid sequence: CASSLPTPWGTDTQYF. The entire variable domain, with the rest obtained from reference TRBV7-2 and TRBJ2-3, is as follows: GAGVSQSPSNKVTEKGKDVELRCDPISGHTALYWYRQSLGQGLEFLIYFQGNSAPDKSGLPSDRFSAERTGGSVSTLTIQRTQQEDSAVYLCASSLPTPWGTDTQYFGPGTRLTVL.

The sample holds a few counts of this clonotype. The chain combines TRBV15 with TRBJ2-7, with 10 nucleotides matching TRBD2. Germline CDR1 is LNHNV and CDR2 is YYDKDF (reference sequence). Unmatched junction bases numbered 2, after V lost 1 base and J lost 2 bases. The CDR3 is 15 residues long. Written as DNA, the CDR3 is TGTGCCACCAGCAGAGGTGGGACTAGCGCCTACGAGCAGTACTTC. As protein: CATSRGGTSAYEQYF.

The chain uses TRBV20-1 and TRBJ2-7; 7 nucleotides align to TRBD2. The V gene's germline CDR1 is DFQATT and CDR2 SNEGSKA (reference sequence). CDR3 length: 15 amino acids. The V and J ends lost 1 base and 7 bases, in that order; junction bases with no gene match: 13. DNA for the CDR3: TGCAGTGCTAGAGCCGGGGGGTTCAACACCGGGGAGCAGTACTTC. Its translation: CSARAGGFNTGEQYF.

This clonotype occurred once. It may be a read error: a sequence one base away is much more abundant. J is TRBJ1-2 and V is TRBV25-1; D is perhaps TRBD1 (6 bases). Trimming shortened V by 5 bases and J by 8 bases, and 21 bases separated the two germline ends. The V gene's germline CDR1 is MGHDK and CDR2 SYGVNS. CDR3 length: 15 residues. CDR3 in DNA: TGTGCCAGCAGTCGTCAACGACGGGGGGCGAGCGGCTACACCTTC. The encoded protein is CASSRQRRGASGYTF.

Remarks on this clonotype: Just one base apart from a much larger clone, this may be a read error. This chain connects TRBV12-5 to TRBJ1-4; D uncertain. Trimming cost V 1 base and J 7 bases, with 13 bases left between them. The CDR3 has 15 amino acids. Per germline, CDR1 LGHNT and CDR2 FRNRAP. CDR3: CASGLGTNYSEKLFF. The CDR3 DNA follows: TGTGCTAGTGGTTTGGGGACGAACTATAGTGAAAAACTGTTTTTT.

The chain couples TRBV30 to TRBJ2-7, with no clear D. The CDR3 has 14 amino acids. The V end was cut by 1 base, the J end by 0 bases, with 10 bases between. CDR1 and CDR2 from the germline V gene are GTSNPN and SVGIG (reference sequence). CDR3 region: CAWSGVISSYEQYF. The CDR3 DNA reads as TGTGCCTGGAGTGGGGTCATCAGCTCCTACGAGCAGTACTTC.

With respect to this clonotype: A much larger clone differs by one base, so this may be a read error. The V gene is TRBV7-9, the J gene TRBJ2-1; 7 nucleotides align to TRBD2. Germline assignment: CDR1 SEHNR and CDR2 FQNEAQ (reference sequence). The CDR3 consists of 15 residues. CDR3 protein: CASSLYQAGLNGQFF. CDR3 bases: TGTGCCAGCAGCCTATATCAAGCGGGATTAAATGGGCAGTTCTTC.

This rearrangement joins TRBV9 to TRBJ1-2; D not certain. This CDR3 has 14 residues. Germline CDR1 reads SGDLS; CDR2 reads YYNGEE. Trimming removed 6 bases from V and 0 bases from J, with 12 bases in between. The CDR3 is CASTELGSNYGYTF. The CDR3 bases are TGTGCCAGCACCGAACTAGGGTCTAACTATGGCTACACCTTC.

This clonotype was recorded a few times. The chain is built from TRBV10-3 and TRBJ2-2; TRBD1 might be the D (5 bases). Germline CDR1 ENHRY, CDR2 SYGVKD. CDR3 length: 15 residues. The V end lost 2 bases, the J end lost 4 bases, and 11 bases lay between the germline ends. The CDR3, as DNA: TGTGCCATCAGTGAGGGAGCAGGGCGCACCGGGGAGCTGTTTTTT. This sequence encodes CAISEGAGRTGELFF.